The next 22 T cell receptor beta chains were all read from a single sample in a study of T cells in Graves' hyperthyroidism and ophthalmopathy. RNA transcripts provided the source from which TCR beta CDR3 regions were amplified. First-round RT-PCR of the TCR CDR3 relied on the HTBI primer set. TCRdb recomputed calls from the multiplex PCR reads with MiXCR, one row per CDR3 protein. The sample has fewer than 450,000 distinct CDR3 sequences; about 15% are singletons. The specimen sequenced was blood. The receptor source for this set is a woman younger than 45 with Graves' hyperthyroidism that later progressed to Graves' ophthalmopathy.

In this sample, this clonotype turned up a few times. The chain carries TRBV20-1 and TRBJ2-3; D may be TRBD1 (6 bases). The CDR3 length is 14 residues. Germline V gene data show CDR1 as DFQATT and CDR2 as SNEGSKA (reference sequence). Trimming removed 3 bases from V and 3 bases from J, with 13 bases in between. CDR3 region: CSARAGTGTDTQYF. The CDR3 DNA follows: TGCAGTGCTAGGGCCGGAACAGGGACAGATACGCAGTATTTT.

This clonotype was counted ten times or more. The chain links TRBV6-1 to TRBJ2-1, with 9 bases identical to TRBD2. The CDR3 contains 16 residues. Germline V lookup: CDR1 MNHNS, CDR2 SASEGT. V gave up 7 bases and J gave up 1 base; unmatched junction bases: 8. The CDR3 DNA follows: TGTGCCAGCACCCGAGGGGCGGGGGGGTCCTACAATGAGCAGTTCTTC. It translates to CASTRGAGGSYNEQFF.

The table lists this clonotype with many counts. The gene calls are TRBV20-1 and TRBJ2-7; D not resolved. Germline lookup yields CDR1 DFQATT and CDR2 SNEGSKA (reference sequence). Trimming pared 5 bases from V and 2 bases from J, leaving 13 bases between. This CDR3 contains 13 residues. The CDR3 sequence is CSAQTPGTYEQYF. CDR3 DNA sequence: TGCAGTGCTCAAACTCCGGGCACCTACGAGCAGTACTTC.

This clonotype was seen at least ten times. The chain is built from TRBV28 and TRBJ2-7; D not certain. Trimming took off 6 bases at V and 0 bases at J, with 15 bases between the two ends. CDR3 length equals 15 residues. Germline CDR1 MDHEN, CDR2 SYDVKM. CDR3 loop: CASSLTDGTSYEQYF. The CDR3 DNA reads as TGTGCCAGCAGCCTGACGGACGGAACCTCCTACGAGCAGTACTTC.

This clonotype was seen many times. The chain has TRBV24-1 and TRBJ2-5; 7 nucleotides line up with TRBD1. CDR1 and CDR2 (germline): KGHDR, SFDVKD. This CDR3 has 16 amino acids. Trimming took 4 bases from V and 1 from J; bases not matched to a gene: 8. The CDR3 protein is CATSDRGQDRQETQYF. DNA of the CDR3: TGTGCCACCAGTGACCGAGGACAGGACCGCCAAGAGACCCAGTACTTC.

Only a few counts were recorded for this clonotype. This rearrangement joins TRBV19 to TRBJ1-6; the D gene is possibly TRBD1 (6 bases). Germline V gives CDR1 LNHDA, CDR2 SQIVND (reference sequence). The V end lost 10 bases, the J end lost 6 bases, and 16 bases lay between the germline ends. This CDR3 has 14 amino acids. CDR3 amino acids: CATHPGHFNSPLHF. The DNA for the CDR3 is TGTGCCACACACCCGGGACACTTTAATTCACCCCTCCACTTT. The complete variable domain, with remaining parts taken from reference TRBV19 and TRBJ1-6, reads DGGITQSPKYLFRKEGQNVTLSCEQNLNHDAMYWYRQDPGQGLRLIYYSQIVNDFQKGDIAEGYSVSREKKESFPLTVTSAQKNPTAFYLCATHPGHFNSPLHFGNGTRLTVT.

This clonotype has at least ten counts. The chain has TRBV11-3 and TRBJ2-3, with D unresolved. CDR3 length: 14 amino acids. V shed 5 bases and J shed 1 base, with 10 bases lying between them. CDR1 and CDR2 (germline): SGHNT, YENEEA. The DNA for the CDR3 is TGTGCCAGCAGCCGAGTAGGCCGCACAGATACGCAGTATTTT. Encoded protein: CASSRVGRTDTQYF.

This clonotype was seen a handful of times. A junction boundary mismatches the germline segment, possibly from a read error. This chain uses TRBV19 with TRBJ1-1, with D possibly TRBD1 on 5 matching bases. Per germline, CDR1 LNHDA and CDR2 SQIVND (reference sequence). The length of the CDR3 is 16 residues. CDR3 DNA: TGTGCCAGTAGTATGTCCGGCCTGGGGGGTGATACTGAATCTTTCTTT. Protein product: CASSMSGLGGDTESFF.

This clonotype was recorded many times. This sequence joins TRBV12-3 or TRBV12-4 and TRBJ1-4; 7 bases are shared with TRBD1. The ends lost 6 bases at V and 3 bases at J; junction bases unmatched: 4. CDR3 size: 14 residues. The CDR3 protein is CASSRDSPNEKLFF. The DNA of the CDR3 is TGTGCCAGCAGCCGGGACAGCCCTAATGAAAAACTGTTTTTT.

Turning to this clonotype: Here the CDR3 omits its conserved ending phenylalanine or tryptophan, so a read error is the likely source. This chain connects TRBV11-2 to TRBJ1-6, with 7 bases matching TRBD1. The V gene's germline CDR1 is SGHAT and CDR2 FQNNGV. V shed 5 bases and J 0 bases; nucleotides not matched to a gene: 10. The CDR3 is 18 residues long. DNA for the CDR3: TGTGCCAGCAGCGCCACCGGGACAGATAGCTCCTATAATTCACCCCTCCACTCT. As protein: CASSATGTDSSYNSPLHS.

This clonotype was observed at least ten times. V usage is TRBV24-1 and J usage is TRBJ2-2, with D perhaps TRBD1 (5 bases). With 1 base removed from V and 4 bases from J, the gap between germline ends came to 18 bases. CDR3 length: 18 residues. CDR1 and CDR2 (germline): KGHDR, SFDVKD. The CDR3 here is CATSDFGPRGGGTGELFF. CDR3 coding DNA: TGTGCCACCAGTGATTTTGGCCCAAGGGGTGGCGGCACCGGGGAGCTGTTTTTT.

This clonotype was observed at least ten times. The V and J genes are TRBV10-2 and TRBJ2-7; D gene ambiguous. Germline CDR1 is WSHSY and CDR2 is SAAADI. Between the trimmed V and J ends, which lost 4 bases and 3 bases, there was a span of 7 bases. The CDR3 extends over 12 amino acids. The CDR3 DNA is TGCGCCAGCAGTGTTGGGAACTACGAGCAGTACTTC. Its protein is CASSVGNYEQYF.

This clonotype was seen many times. V gene TRBV7-8 combines with J gene TRBJ2-3, with 9 bases aligning to TRBD2. The CDR3 consists of 18 residues. CDR1 is SGHVS and CDR2 is FQNEAQ in the germline V gene. The ends lost 1 base at V and 4 bases at J; junction bases unmatched: 12. CDR3 in amino acids: CASSLVRAGGGAADTQYF. The CDR3 DNA reads as TGTGCCAGCAGCTTAGTGCGGGCTGGCGGGGGGGCTGCAGATACGCAGTATTTT. Combining the CDR3 with reference TRBV7-8 and TRBJ2-3 gives the whole variable domain GAGVSQSPRYKVAKRGQDVALRCDPISGHVSLFWYQQALGQGPEFLTYFQNEAQLDKSGLPSDRFFAERPEGSVSTLKIQRTQQEDSAVYLCASSLVRAGGGAADTQYFGPGTRLTVL.

This chain connects TRBV6-1 to TRBJ2-3; no reliable D call. The CDR3 spans 12 residues. V was clipped by 4 bases and J by 8 bases, with 10 bases between them. Looked up from germline, CDR1 is MNHNS and CDR2 is SASEGT. The chain's CDR3 is CASSGLGLTQYF. The CDR3 DNA follows: TGTGCCAGCAGTGGACTTGGTCTTACGCAGTATTTT.

The rearrangement joins TRBV25-1 to TRBJ2-1; TRBD1 matches 9 bases. V was clipped by 6 bases and J by 7 bases; unmatched bases: 4. The CDR3 is 13 amino acids. Germline assignment: CDR1 MGHDK and CDR2 SYGVNS. Here the CDR3 reads CASRDRGQNEQFF. The CDR3 region has the DNA TGTGCCAGCAGGGACAGGGGACAAAATGAGCAGTTCTTC.

In this sample, this clonotype turned up a few times. The J gene is TRBJ2-7, the V gene TRBV7-9; 13 nucleotides agree with TRBD2. Germline CDR1 and CDR2: SEHNR and FQNEAQ (reference sequence). V shed 3 bases and J 4 bases; nucleotides not matched to a gene: 6. This CDR3 is 16 amino acids long. Written as DNA, the CDR3 is TGTGCCAGCAGCTTGAGCACTAGCGGGAGGGATTACGAGCAGTACTTC. Translating gives CASSLSTSGRDYEQYF.

This clonotype was found many times. The J gene is TRBJ1-3, the V gene TRBV10-3, with no clear D. This CDR3 is built from 15 residues. V lost 7 bases and J lost 2, with 15 bases in between. Germline V gene lookup returns CDR1 ENHRY and CDR2 SYGVKD. DNA for the CDR3: TGTGCCATCAAAGCCCGCGGAGAGCCTGGAAACACCATATATTTT. Translating it yields CAIKARGEPGNTIYF.

This clonotype was counted at least ten times. CDR3 coding DNA: TGTGCCAGCAGCCCAGGGCTAGCGCCGAACAAGAATGAGCAGTTCTTC. It translates to CASSPGLAPNKNEQFF. The chain combines TRBV11-2 with TRBJ2-1, with a weak D call TRBD2 (6 bases). Germline V gives CDR1 SGHAT, CDR2 FQNNGV. Trimming stripped 5 bases from V and 7 bases from J, with 21 bases between. This CDR3 has 16 amino acids.

This clonotype was detected many times. V is TRBV18 and J is TRBJ2-1; the match to TRBD2 covers 11 bases. Germline V CDR1 and CDR2: KGHSH, LQKENI. CDR3 size: 16 residues. The junction had 6 bases not matched to a gene; V was cut back by 4 bases and J by 4 bases. CDR3 sequence (DNA): TGTGCCAGCTCACGACCGGGACTAGCGGTATACAATGAGCAGTTCTTC. It translates to CASSRPGLAVYNEQFF.

This clonotype was counted at least ten times. The V and J genes are TRBV6-1 and TRBJ2-2; perhaps TRBD2 as D (6 bases). The CDR3 sequence is 16 residues long. Trimming removed 9 bases at V and 0 bases at J, with 17 bases between. Germline V gene lookup returns CDR1 MNHNS and CDR2 SASEGT. The CDR3 DNA reads TGTGCCAGTGGGGGGATCGGCCGAACGAACACCGGGGAGCTGTTTTTT. The encoded protein is CASGGIGRTNTGELFF.

This clonotype was seen more than once but under ten times. The chain carries TRBV6-1 and TRBJ2-1; D remains unclear. Trimming stripped 7 bases from V and 0 bases from J, with 22 bases between. This CDR3 has 18 amino acids. The germline V gene encodes CDR1 MNHNS and CDR2 SASEGT. CDR3 sequence: CASKEIGSTVRSYNEQFF. The CDR3 DNA is TGTGCCAGCAAAGAAATCGGGTCCACCGTACGCTCCTACAATGAGCAGTTCTTC.

This clonotype appeared a few times. This chain uses TRBV19 with TRBJ2-3, with D possibly being TRBD1 or TRBD2 (6 bases each). This CDR3 has 15 amino acids. The V gene lost 1 base and the J gene lost 2 bases, with 10 bases spanning the gap. Germline V gives CDR1 LNHDA, CDR2 SQIVND (reference sequence). CDR3 nucleotide sequence: TGTGCCAGTAGTATAGGGGGGGCAGACACAGATACGCAGTATTTT. This sequence encodes CASSIGGADTDTQYF.